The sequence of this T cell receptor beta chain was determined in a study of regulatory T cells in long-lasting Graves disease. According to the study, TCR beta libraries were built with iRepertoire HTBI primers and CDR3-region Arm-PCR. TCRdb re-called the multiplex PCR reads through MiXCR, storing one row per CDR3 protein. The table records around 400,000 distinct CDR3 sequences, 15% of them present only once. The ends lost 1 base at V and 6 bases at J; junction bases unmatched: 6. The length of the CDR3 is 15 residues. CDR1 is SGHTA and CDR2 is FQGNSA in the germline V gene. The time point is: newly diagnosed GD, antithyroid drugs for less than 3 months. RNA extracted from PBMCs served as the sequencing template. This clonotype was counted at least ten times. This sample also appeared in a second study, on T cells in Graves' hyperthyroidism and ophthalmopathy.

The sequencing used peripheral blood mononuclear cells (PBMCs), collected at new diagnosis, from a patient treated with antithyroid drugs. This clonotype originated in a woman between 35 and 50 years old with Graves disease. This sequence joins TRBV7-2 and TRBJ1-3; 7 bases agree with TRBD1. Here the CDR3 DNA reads TGTGCCAGCAGCTTAGTATTGACAGGGCCAAACACCATATATTTT. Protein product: CASSLVLTGPNTIYF.